Listed below are T cell receptor beta chains from one sample, sequenced in a study of regulatory T cells in long-lasting Graves disease. TCRdb re-derived calls from the multiplex PCR reads in MiXCR, one entry per CDR3 protein. Of 650,000 to 700,000 distinct CDR3 sequences listed, 30% are singletons. The source material was peripheral blood mononuclear cells (PBMCs), sampled when the disease was refractory, from a patient treated with antithyroid drugs. The receptors were gathered from a female donor with Graves disease. CDR3s include the opening cysteine and the closing phenylalanine or tryptophan. D genes are given only for firm matches. Expanded clones are given a class, and other clones once, few, many or no size at all.

v_call	clone_size	d_call	j_call	cdr3_length	cdr3_aa	cdr3_nt
TRBV11-2	.	TRBD1	TRBJ1-6	16	CASSFVPRGQGSPLHF	TGTGCCAGCAGCTTTGTGCCCCGTGGACAGGGCTCACCCCTCCACTTT
TRBV6-1	many	.	TRBJ1-2	13	CASSRGSGYGYTF	TGTGCCAGCAGTAGGGGAAGCGGCTATGGCTACACCTTC
TRBV6-1	.	TRBD2	TRBJ2-7	17	CASSPLGLAGGPYEQYF	TGTGCCAGCAGTCCACTCGGTCTAGCGGGAGGACCCTACGAGCAGTACTTC
TRBV28	many	TRBD1	TRBJ1-2	14	CASIRQGANYGYTF	TGTGCCAGCATAAGACAGGGGGCTAACTATGGCTACACCTTC
TRBV29-1	many	.	TRBJ2-5	13	CSVPLAAQETQYF	TGCAGCGTTCCTCTTGCCGCACAAGAGACCCAGTACTTC
TRBV20-1	.	.	TRBJ2-7	15	CSAGGSRGRANEQYF	TGCAGTGCTGGCGGGTCGAGGGGGAGGGCCAACGAGCAGTACTTC
TRBV6-5	many	TRBD1	TRBJ2-5	14	CASSYADREETQYF	TGTGCCAGCAGTTACGCGGACAGGGAAGAGACCCAGTACTTC
TRBV27	few	.	TRBJ2-4	16	CASAPTLLLAKNIQYF	TGTGCCAGCGCGCCGACTTTATTACTAGCCAAAAACATTCAGTACTTC
TRBV5-1	.	.	TRBJ2-7	13	CASSGTRSYEQYF	TGCGCCTCCTCCGGGACCCGCTCCTACGAGCAGTACTTC
TRBV20-1	few	.	TRBJ1-2	13	CSAPGTAQDGYTF	TGCAGTGCTCCGGGGACGGCACAGGATGGCTACACCTTC
TRBV27	.	TRBD2	TRBJ2-4	18	CASSTRPGLAGGIDIQYF	TGTGCCAGCAGTACTCGTCCGGGACTAGCGGGAGGGATAGACATTCAGTACTTC
TRBV19	.	TRBD1	TRBJ1-2	15	CASSIPRDRDYGYTF	TGTGCCAGTAGCATCCCCCGCGACAGGGACTATGGCTACACCTTC
TRBV28	.	.	TRBJ1-1	10	CASTRQRAFF	TGTGCCAGCACCAGGCAGAGAGCTTTCTTT
TRBV11-2	many	.	TRBJ2-7	14	CASSRRGTSYEQYF	TGTGCCAGCAGCCGGCGAGGGACCAGCTACGAGCAGTACTTC
TRBV15	.	.	TRBJ2-7	15	CATSRARAGQYEQYF	TGTGCCACCAGCAGAGCCAGAGCGGGTCAATACGAGCAGTACTTC
TRBV7-2	.	.	TRBJ1-3	16	CASSPLRTSSGNTIYF	TGTGCCAGCAGCCCGCTCAGAACCAGCTCTGGAAACACCATATATTTT
TRBV5-5	.	.	TRBJ1-2	15	CASSLGVSPNYGYTF	TGTGCCAGCAGCTTGGGGGTCAGCCCTAACTATGGCTACACCTTC
TRBV28	many	.	TRBJ1-1	12	CASSSSRLEAFF	TGTGCCAGCAGTTCGTCGCGGCTTGAAGCTTTCTTT
TRBV18	few	.	TRBJ1-1	15	CASSLRPALHTEAFF	TGTGCCAGCTCACTCCGACCCGCCTTGCACACTGAAGCTTTCTTT
TRBV28	many	.	TRBJ1-5	16	CATSGTGVMNNQPQHF	TGTGCCACTTCCGGGACTGGGGTCATGAACAATCAGCCCCAGCATTTT
TRBV12-3/TRBV12-4	.	.	TRBJ1-5	13	CASSRVGDQPQHF	TGTGCCAGCAGCCGGGTGGGAGATCAGCCCCAGCATTTT
TRBV6-1	.	.	TRBJ1-2	14	CASQPGPTPGGYTF	TGTGCCAGCCAACCGGGACCGACTCCGGGTGGCTACACCTTC
TRBV6-2/TRBV6-3	.	TRBD1	TRBJ1-2	13	CASTLDRAGGYTF	TGTGCCAGCACCCTCGACAGGGCGGGTGGCTACACCTTC
TRBV2	many	.	TRBJ1-1	14	CASSEQGMNTEAFF	TGTGCCAGCAGTGAACAGGGGATGAACACTGAAGCTTTCTTT
TRBV29-1	.	.	TRBJ1-2	12	CSVSSRVDGYTF	TGCAGCGTTTCCTCCAGGGTGGATGGCTACACCTTC
TRBV11-2	.	TRBD2	TRBJ2-7	13	CASSLVLAGEQYF	TGTGCCAGCAGCTTAGTACTAGCGGGCGAGCAGTACTTC
TRBV29-1	.	.	TRBJ1-2	14	CSAHLKGANYGYTF	TGCAGCGCTCACCTTAAGGGGGCTAACTATGGCTACACCTTC
TRBV20-1	.	.	TRBJ1-5	15	CSARDPRGWNQPQHF	TGCAGTGCTAGAGACCCGAGGGGGTGGAATCAGCCCCAGCATTTT
TRBV7-3	.	TRBD2	TRBJ2-7	13	CASSLLLADEQYF	TGTGCCAGCAGCCTCCTACTAGCGGACGAGCAGTACTTC
TRBV15	.	.	TRBJ1-1	22	CATSRFPPGMDRGRGGLSGAFF	TGTGCCACCAGCAGATTCCCACCCGGCATGGACCGAGGGCGAGGTGGCCTTTCAGGAGCTTTCTTT
TRBV2	few	.	TRBJ2-5	14	CASSEVRREETQYF	TGTGCCAGCAGTGAAGTGCGGCGGGAAGAGACCCAGTACTTC
TRBV27	once	.	TRBJ1-2	14	CASSLYNRDGGYTF	TGTGCCAGCAGTTTATACAACAGGGATGGGGGCTACACCTTC
TRBV12-3/TRBV12-4	many	.	TRBJ1-1	12	CASIGRARWAFF	TGTGCCAGCATCGGCAGGGCACGTTGGGCTTTCTTT
TRBV11-2	.	TRBD2	TRBJ2-7	19	CASSLDWGSTSGKSYEQYF	TGTGCCAGCAGCTTAGATTGGGGGTCCACTAGCGGGAAGTCCTACGAGCAGTACTTC
TRBV13	.	TRBD1	TRBJ1-6	17	CASSQGTGGEVVSPLHF	TGTGCCAGCAGCCAGGGGACAGGGGGCGAGGTGGTGTCACCCCTCCACTTT
TRBV6-1	.	.	TRBJ2-7	15	CASRPLGQGGYEQYF	TGTGCCAGCAGACCCCTCGGGCAGGGGGGGTACGAGCAGTACTTC
TRBV25-1	many	.	TRBJ1-3	15	CASSEGVSTGNTIYF	TGTGCCAGCAGTGAAGGGGTCTCTACTGGAAACACCATATATTTT
TRBV12-3/TRBV12-4	few	.	TRBJ2-7	14	CASSFGARSYEQYF	TGTGCCAGCAGTTTTGGCGCCCGCTCCTACGAGCAGTACTTC
TRBV24-1	.	.	TRBJ1-3	14	CATSEDRKGNTIYF	TGTGCCACCAGTGAGGACAGAAAAGGGAACACCATATATTTT
TRBV12-3/TRBV12-4	.	TRBD2	TRBJ2-7	15	CASSLSGVPPHEQYF	TGTGCCAGCAGCCTTAGCGGGGTCCCTCCCCACGAGCAGTACTTC
TRBV28	.	.	TRBJ2-5	14	CASSTQRYQETQYF	TGTGCCAGCAGCACACAACGGTACCAAGAGACCCAGTACTTC
TRBV9	.	.	TRBJ1-5	15	CASSSTGSGNQPQHF	TGTGCCAGCAGCTCTACAGGGTCCGGCAATCAGCCCCAGCATTTT
TRBV6-1	many	TRBD1	TRBJ1-2	18	CASSDLRDRELKGYGYTF	TGTGCCAGCAGTGACCTCCGGGACAGGGAATTGAAGGGCTATGGCTACACCTTC
TRBV6-1	.	TRBD1	TRBJ1-5	16	CASSAGTGYGNQPQHF	TGTGCCAGCAGTGCCGGGACAGGGTACGGCAATCAGCCCCAGCATTTT
TRBV7-9	.	.	TRBJ1-5	14	CASSSQTGIQPQHF	TGTGCCAGCAGCTCCCAAACAGGGATACAGCCCCAGCATTTT
TRBV20-1	few	TRBD2	TRBJ2-1	17	CSARSTEGLATYNEQFF	TGCAGTGCTAGATCAACCGAGGGACTAGCGACTTACAATGAGCAGTTCTTC
TRBV6-1	.	.	TRBJ1-4	13	CASSTSGNEKLFF	TGTGCCAGCAGTACCTCGGGGAATGAAAAACTGTTTTTT
TRBV10-3	.	TRBD2	TRBJ2-1	15	CASSYGSSGNNEQFF	TGTGCCAGCAGTTACGGCAGTAGCGGGAACAATGAGCAGTTCTTC
TRBV15	few	TRBD2	TRBJ2-5	14	CATSSWEGLETQYF	TGTGCCACCAGCTCCTGGGAGGGGCTGGAGACCCAGTACTTC
TRBV2	.	.	TRBJ2-7	13	CASRRGIGVEQYF	TGTGCCAGCAGACGAGGCATTGGCGTCGAGCAGTACTTC
TRBV11-3	.	.	TRBJ2-2	13	CASSGRVTGELFF	TGTGCCAGCAGCGGAAGGGTTACCGGGGAGCTGTTTTTT
TRBV7-3	.	.	TRBJ2-7	16	CASSLPTKAKSYEQYF	TGTGCCAGCAGCTTACCTACTAAGGCCAAATCCTACGAGCAGTACTTC
TRBV7-9	.	TRBD1	TRBJ1-4	14	CASSPPTGNEKLFF	TGTGCCAGCAGCCCACCGACAGGGAATGAAAAACTGTTTTTT
TRBV12-3/TRBV12-4	few	.	TRBJ1-1	12	CASSLALIEAFF	TGTGCCAGCAGTTTAGCGCTGATTGAGGCTTTCTTT
TRBV20-1	few	TRBD2	TRBJ2-7	15	CSAPGWTSGTYEQYF	TGCAGTGCCCCCGGCTGGACTAGCGGGACCTACGAGCAGTACTTC